This T cell receptor (beta chain) was captured in a study of identical twins. Study results and limitations: Its conclusions, products of cross-sectional statistical analysis, did not come from following the same donors.

This CDR3 contains 15 residues. Germline CDR1 is MNHEY and CDR2 is SMNVEV (reference sequence). V lost 3 bases to trimming and J lost 3 bases; unmatched junction nucleotides: 4. This clonotype turned up a few times. No antigen is known for it. Each CDR3 protein gets one entry after TCRdb re-called the 5' RACE reads with MiXCR. This table has roughly 250,000 distinct CDR3 sequences, 7% to 8.5% appearing once. The same data also went into a second study, on yellow fever vaccine responses in identical twins.

Material for sequencing was CD8+ T cells sorted from blood. The chain is built from TRBV27 and TRBJ1-4, with 7 nucleotides matching TRBD1. The sequence was collected from a woman aged 18-29 years in good health. The DNA of the CDR3 is TGTGCCAGCAGTTTGAGGGACAGACCTAATGAAAAACTGTTTTTT. It is translated as CASSLRDRPNEKLFF.